This T cell receptor (beta chain) is drawn from a study of blood T cell repertoires in COVID-19. In the study's own analysis: Estimated nucleated cell counts came from reference gene primer amplification. Sequencing was performed with immunoSEQ multiplex PCR; in TCRdb, only in-frame clones are kept and a portion is missing. V and J calls and clone size are those listed in that table; D and trimming were worked out from the DNA. The table includes around 220,000 clones, about 82% detected once. The CDR3 is 14 residues long. Germline CDR1 SGHDT, CDR2 YYEEEE. The V end was cut by 3 bases, the J end by 7 bases, with 13 bases between.

This chain connects TRBV5-6 to TRBJ1-4, with a weak D call TRBD1 (5 bases). The origin of this receptor is a woman aged 80 or older with acute or convalescent COVID-19. The material sequenced was peripheral blood. CDR3 sequence reads: CASSSGRVGEKLFF. In DNA, the CDR3 is TGTGCCAGCAGCTCGGGCAGGGTCGGTGAAAAACTGTTTTTT. The variable domain in full, with the rest retrieved from reference TRBV5-6 and TRBJ1-4, is DAGVTQSPTHLIKTRGQQVTLRCSPKSGHDTVSWYQQALGQGPQFIFQYYEEEERQRGNFPDRFSGHQFPNYSSELNVNALLLGDSALYLCASSSGRVGEKLFFGSGTQLSVL.